The next 27 T cell receptor beta chains were all read from a single sample in a study of CD8+ T cells in alopecia areata. Extraction and reverse transcription of RNA yielded cDNA as the sequencing template. Profiled with immunoSEQ multiplex PCR; TCRdb holds only in-frame clones, not every one. Among around 160,000 clones listed, 60% were seen once. As to treatment: oral pan-JAK inhibitor, 5-10 mg twice daily. The starting material was CD4+ T cells sorted from blood, obtained at week 24, from a patient treated with tofacitinib. The source is a human donor with alopecia areata.

The chain links TRBV30 to TRBJ2-7; D call uncertain. The germline CDR1 and CDR2 sequences are GTSNPN and SVGIG (reference sequence). The CDR3 is 12 amino acids. The V and J ends lost 0 bases and 7 bases respectively, with 10 bases between them. CDR3 sequence reads: CAWSVVWGEQYF. The CDR3 DNA follows: TGTGCCTGGAGTGTAGTATGGGGTGAGCAGTACTTC.

This clone has only a few counts. The J gene is TRBJ1-6, the V gene TRBV5-4; D is undetermined. This CDR3 is built from 13 residues. Germline values: CDR1 SGHNT, CDR2 YYREEE (reference sequence). With 0 bases removed from V and 10 bases from J, the gap between germline ends came to 8 bases. CDR3 sequence (DNA): TGTGCCAGCAGCTTGGTGCTCGACTCACCCCTCCACTTT. Translating gives CASSLVLDSPLHF.

This chain joins TRBV7-9 and TRBJ1-6; D gene unclear. This CDR3 region has 14 residues. The V and J ends lost 2 bases and 6 bases respectively, with 8 bases between them. Germline V gives CDR1 SEHNR, CDR2 FQNEAQ (reference sequence). The CDR3: CASSLIGSNSPLHF. Here the CDR3 DNA reads TGTGCCAGCAGCTTAATAGGGTCTAATTCACCCCTCCACTTT.

This chain uses TRBV29-1 with TRBJ2-7; 8 bases are shared with TRBD1. CDR1 is SQVTM, CDR2 ANQGSEA, per germline. This CDR3 spans 13 amino acids. The V and J ends lost 5 bases and 0 bases, in that order; junction bases with no gene match: 3. The CDR3 DNA sequence: TGCAGCGTTCCGGGACAGGACTCCTACGAGCAGTACTTC. It yields the protein CSVPGQDSYEQYF.

This clone was seen only a few times. The rearrangement links TRBV2 to TRBJ1-6, with D perhaps matching TRBD1 (5 bases). The V end was cut by 3 bases, the J end by 9 bases, with 12 bases between. The CDR3 is made up of 14 amino acids. Germline lookup yields CDR1 SNHLY and CDR2 FYNNEI. In DNA form, the CDR3 reads TGTGCCAGCAGTGATGGGGGGGGGATTTCACCCCTCCACTTT. Translation gives CASSDGGGISPLHF.

The chain links TRBV29-1 to TRBJ2-7; D is undetermined. The CDR3 covers 13 residues. Germline V gene data show CDR1 as SQVTM and CDR2 as ANQGSEA. V lost 3 bases and J 7 bases, leaving 16 bases between the germline ends. The CDR3 region has the DNA TGCAGCGTTGAGGTGGAGCCCTTGGGAGAGCAGTACTTC. Translated: CSVEVEPLGEQYF.

This chain links TRBV19 with TRBJ2-3, with unresolved D. The CDR3 contains 11 residues. Germline values: CDR1 LNHDA, CDR2 SQIVND (reference sequence). V lost 2 bases, J lost 3 bases, and 0 bases lay in between. The CDR3 sequence is CASSITDTQYF. The CDR3 bases are TGTGCCAGTAGTATAACAGATACGCAGTATTTT.

V gene TRBV7-2 combines with J gene TRBJ2-1; D is undetermined. Germline V lookup: CDR1 SGHTA, CDR2 FQGNSA. V lost 0 bases and J lost 6, with 6 bases in between. This CDR3 has 13 residues. Here the CDR3 DNA reads TGTGCCAGCAGCTTAGCCAGGTCCAATGAGCAGTTCTTC. Its protein product is CASSLARSNEQFF.

In DNA form, the CDR3 reads TGTGCCAGCAGTTACTCCCGACCGGGGGATTCACCCCTCCACTTT. It translates to CASSYSRPGDSPLHF. The genes are TRBV6-6 and TRBJ1-6; maybe TRBD1 (5 bases). V lost 0 bases, J lost 8 bases, and 11 bases lay in between. The CDR3 is 15 amino acids. CDR1 and CDR2 from the germline V gene are MNHNY and SVGAGI (reference sequence).

The V call is TRBV7-9, the J call TRBJ2-5, with D uncertain. The CDR3 totals 13 residues. Trimming removed 8 bases from V and 0 bases from J, with 10 bases in between. Germline V gives CDR1 SEHNR, CDR2 FQNEAQ (reference sequence). The CDR3 DNA sequence: TGTGCCAGCGGTTGGCCGTACCAAGAGACCCAGTACTTC. Its translation is CASGWPYQETQYF.

This clone has just a few counts. This chain links TRBV11-2 with TRBJ2-7; 10 bases fit TRBD1. In germline, CDR1 is SGHAT, CDR2 FQNNGV. The CDR3 sequence is 14 residues long. J lost 7 bases, V lost 5 bases, and 8 bases had no gene match. CDR3 in DNA: TGTGCCAGCAGCCCGCGACAGGGGGCGGGGGAGCAGTACTTC. Translated, it gives CASSPRQGAGEQYF.

In its sample, this clone was seen a few times. The sample contains more than one DNA sequence encoding this CDR3. This chain uses TRBV9 with TRBJ1-2, with D uncertain. With 0 bases removed from V and 4 bases from J, the gap between germline ends came to 4 bases. CDR1 and CDR2 from the germline V gene are SGDLS and YYNGEE. The CDR3 spans 12 residues. The DNA of the CDR3 is TGTGCCAGCAGCGTAGATAGCTATGGCTACACCTTC. It specifies CASSVDSYGYTF.

Turning to this clone: A much larger clone differs by one base, so this may be a read error. The chain is built from TRBV27 and TRBJ2-3, with 7 bases matching TRBD1. The CDR3 has 14 amino acids. Germline V gives CDR1 MNHEY, CDR2 SMNVEV (reference sequence). The V and J ends lost 4 bases and 1 base, in that order; junction bases with no gene match: 2. The DNA of the CDR3 is TGTGCCAGCAGTTGGCAGGGGGGCACAGATACGCAGTATTTT. Its protein is CASSWQGGTDTQYF.

This clone was observed a handful of times. This chain links TRBV6-5 with TRBJ1-1; D unclear. V was clipped by 6 bases and J by 7 bases, with 6 bases between them. This CDR3 has 10 amino acids. From germline, CDR1 is MNHEY and CDR2 SVGAGI. DNA of the CDR3: TGTGCCAGCAGCTCATATGAAGCTTTCTTT. It is translated as CASSSYEAFF.

This rearrangement joins TRBV5-6 to TRBJ1-5; the match to TRBD1 covers 7 bases. Germline V gives CDR1 SGHDT, CDR2 YYEEEE. This CDR3 spans 13 amino acids. Trimming cost V 3 bases and J 7 bases; bases outside gene matches: 4. CDR3 nucleotide sequence: TGTGCCAGCAGCTCGACAGGGACACAGCCCCAGCATTTT. Its translation is CASSSTGTQPQHF.

This sequence joins TRBV7-2 and TRBJ2-3; TRBD2 is a possible D gene (6 bases). V lost 8 bases to trimming and J lost 5 bases, with 14 bases between them. Germline V CDR1 and CDR2: SGHTA, FQGNSA. This CDR3 has 13 amino acids. The DNA for the CDR3 is TGTGCCAGCGGGGGTGGGACTGGAGATACGCAGTATTTT. This sequence encodes CASGGGTGDTQYF.

The chain recombines TRBV5-1 with TRBJ2-5, with D maybe TRBD1 (5 bases). V dropped 0 bases and J dropped 5 bases, with 8 bases sitting between them. The CDR3 contains 13 residues. Germline-derived CDR1 and CDR2 are SGHRS and YFSETQ. The CDR3 nucleotides read TGCGCCAGCAGCTTGGCTGGGGCGGAGACCCAGTACTTC. Translating gives CASSLAGAETQYF.

The gene calls are TRBV15 and TRBJ2-5; D may be TRBD1 or TRBD2 (6 bases each). Trimming left V 6 bases short and J 1 base short, with 9 bases between. Germline assignment: CDR1 LNHNV and CDR2 YYDKDF (reference sequence). The CDR3 is made up of 13 amino acids. The CDR3 nucleotides are TGTGCCACCAGAAGGGGGGTCCAAGAGACCCAGTACTTC. It codes for CATRRGVQETQYF.

This clone turned up a few times. CDR3 region: CAWQKAGGQETQYF. DNA of the CDR3: TGTGCCTGGCAAAAAGCGGGGGGTCAAGAGACCCAGTACTTC. The rearrangement uses TRBV30 and TRBJ2-5; 9 bases match TRBD2. Germline trimming cut 5 bases from V and 2 bases from J; bases unmatched to any gene: 6. Germline V gene sequence: CDR1 GTSNPN, CDR2 SVGIG (reference sequence). This CDR3 is built from 14 residues.

The chain combines TRBV5-6 with TRBJ2-3, with no clear D. The CDR3 covers 13 residues. CDR1 and CDR2 from the germline V gene are SGHDT and YYEEEE. The V end was cut by 5 bases, the J end by 4 bases, with 11 bases between. This CDR3 reads CASSGDPADTQYF. DNA for the CDR3: TGTGCCAGCAGTGGGGATCCCGCAGATACGCAGTATTTT.

This clone was counted only a few times. The rearrangement joins TRBV13 to TRBJ2-7; D ambiguous. The CDR3 sequence is 12 residues long. V was cut by 2 bases and J by 3 bases, with 5 bases left in between. The germline CDR1 and CDR2 sequences are PRHDT and FYEKMQ (reference sequence). The CDR3 DNA reads TGTGCCAGCAGCTTATCGCTCTACGAGCAGTACTTC. Translating gives CASSLSLYEQYF.

The chain carries TRBV6-5 and TRBJ2-7; possible D gene TRBD1, 5 bases. The CDR3 has 13 residues. Looked up from germline, CDR1 is MNHEY and CDR2 is SVGAGI. V dropped 5 bases and J dropped 2 bases, with 10 bases sitting between them. Written as DNA, the CDR3 is TGTGCCAGCAGTCTACAGGCGACCTACGAGCAGTACTTC. This translates into CASSLQATYEQYF.

The CDR3 here is CASSRRTDEQYF. In nucleotides, the CDR3 is TGTGCCAGCAGCCGTCGGACAGACGAGCAGTACTTC. The chain couples TRBV6-5 to TRBJ2-7; possible D gene TRBD1, 6 bases. The CDR3 totals 12 residues. V was trimmed by 6 bases and J by 5 bases, leaving 11 bases between them. Germline-derived CDR1 and CDR2 are MNHEY and SVGAGI.

The chain joins TRBV5-1 to TRBJ2-7; no firm D call. Per germline, CDR1 SGHRS and CDR2 YFSETQ. This CDR3 is built from 16 residues. V dropped 0 bases and J dropped 2 bases, with 15 bases sitting between them. The CDR3 DNA reads as TGCGCCAGCAGCTTGGGGTCCCAAATGGTGGCCTACGAGCAGTACTTC. Translated, it gives CASSLGSQMVAYEQYF. Full variable domain (remainder filled in from reference TRBV5-1 and TRBJ2-7): KAGVTQTPRYLIKTRGQQVTLSCSPISGHRSVSWYQQTPGQGLQFLFEYFSETQRNKGNFPGRFSGRQFSNSRSEMNVSTLELGDSALYLCASSLGSQMVAYEQYFGPGTRLTVT.

The chain recombines TRBV5-5 with TRBJ1-1; possibly TRBD1 for D (5 bases). CDR3 length: 13 residues. CDR1 SGHKS and CDR2 YYEKEE come from the germline V gene (reference sequence). With 3 bases removed from V and 3 bases from J, the gap between germline ends came to 9 bases. CDR3: CASSWDSDTEAFF. In nucleotides, the CDR3 is TGTGCCAGCAGCTGGGACTCCGACACTGAAGCTTTCTTT.

V is TRBV30 and J is TRBJ1-2; D not certain. V was shortened by 0 bases and J by 7 bases, with 9 bases between the two germline ends. This CDR3 contains 12 residues. CDR1 and CDR2 (germline): GTSNPN, SVGIG (reference sequence). The CDR3 DNA sequence: TGTGCCTGGAGTGTACCAGGTGGTGGCTACACCTTC. This translates into CAWSVPGGGYTF.

The V call is TRBV4-2, the J call TRBJ2-5; 8 nucleotides match TRBD2. The V gene's germline CDR1 is LGHNA and CDR2 YNFKEQ. The trim removed 0 bases at V and 4 bases at J, leaving 7 bases unmatched. The CDR3 loop spans 16 amino acids. The CDR3 reads CASSQDSGGLGETQYF. In DNA, the CDR3 is TGTGCCAGCAGCCAAGATTCGGGGGGGCTAGGAGAGACCCAGTACTTC.